This T cell receptor (beta chain) was identified in a study of PD-L1 blockade in urothelial cancer. Study overall: Blood gave a median around 140,000 T cells.

Unmatched junction bases numbered 11, after V lost 5 bases and J lost 6 bases. The V gene's germline CDR1 is SGHTA and CDR2 FQGNSA. The CDR3 extends over 16 amino acids. Profiling relied on immunoSEQ multiplex PCR, and the TCRdb table lists in-frame clones only, not all of them. The sample lists roughly 56,000 clones; almost 85% were seen once. The chain carries TRBV7-2 and TRBJ1-5, with 9 bases fitting TRBD1. The input for sequencing was PBMCs, taken around atezolizumab (anti-PD-L1) treatment. The receptor's source is a man between 65 and 85 years old with urothelial cancer. CDR3 protein: CASSGATGGKFQPQHF. Here the CDR3 DNA reads TGTGCCAGCAGCGGAGCGACAGGGGGAAAGTTTCAGCCCCAGCATTTT.